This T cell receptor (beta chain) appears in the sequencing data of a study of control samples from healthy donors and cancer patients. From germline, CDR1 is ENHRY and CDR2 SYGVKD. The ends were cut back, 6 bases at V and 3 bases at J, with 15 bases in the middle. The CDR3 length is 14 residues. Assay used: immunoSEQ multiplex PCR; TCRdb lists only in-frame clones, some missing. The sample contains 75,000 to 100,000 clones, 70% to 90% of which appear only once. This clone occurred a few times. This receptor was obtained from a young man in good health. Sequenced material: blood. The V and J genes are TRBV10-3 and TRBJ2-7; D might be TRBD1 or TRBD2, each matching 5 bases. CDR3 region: CAIRAGDVRYEQYF. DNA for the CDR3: TGTGCCATCAGGGCCGGGGACGTTCGCTACGAGCAGTACTTC.